This T cell receptor (beta chain) was observed in a study of blood T cell repertoires in COVID-19. In the study overall: Some COVID-19 samples were acute and others convalescent; all came from the United States, Italy and Spain.

V gave up 1 base and J gave up 3 bases; unmatched junction bases: 7. This CDR3 comprises 17 residues. In germline, CDR1 is MGHRA, CDR2 YSYEKL. Method: immunoSEQ multiplex PCR; TCRdb's copy keeps in-frame clones and lacks some. In the table there are over 250,000 clones, 70% to 90% of which are singletons. The genes are TRBV4-1 and TRBJ1-4; 8 bases are shared with TRBD1. This TCR was sampled from a woman in her 30s who had recovered from COVID-19. Sequences were obtained from PBMCs or T cells enriched from blood (not recorded which). The CDR3 is CASSQGTRGPANEKLFF. Written as DNA, the CDR3 is TGCGCCAGCAGCCAAGGCACCAGGGGGCCAGCTAATGAAAAACTGTTTTTT.